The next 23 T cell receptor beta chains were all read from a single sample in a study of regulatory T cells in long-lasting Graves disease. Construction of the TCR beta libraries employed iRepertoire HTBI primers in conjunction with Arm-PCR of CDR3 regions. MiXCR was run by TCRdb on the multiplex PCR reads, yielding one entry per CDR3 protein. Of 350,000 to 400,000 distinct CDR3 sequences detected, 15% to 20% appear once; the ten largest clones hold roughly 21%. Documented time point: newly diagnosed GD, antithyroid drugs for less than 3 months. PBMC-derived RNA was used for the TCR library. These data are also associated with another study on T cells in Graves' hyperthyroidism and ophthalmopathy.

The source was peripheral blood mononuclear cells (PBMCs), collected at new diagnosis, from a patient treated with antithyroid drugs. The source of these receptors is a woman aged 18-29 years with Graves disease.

CDR3 in amino acids: CASSVGSAKNTGELFF. The DNA for the CDR3 is TGTGCCAGCAGCGTAGGGTCAGCTAAAAACACCGGGGAGCTGTTTTTT. The rearrangement links TRBV9 to TRBJ2-2; D gene uncertain. Between the trimmed V and J ends, which lost 0 bases and 2 bases, there was a span of 11 bases. Germline CDR1 reads SGDLS; CDR2 reads YYNGEE. This CDR3 has 16 amino acids.

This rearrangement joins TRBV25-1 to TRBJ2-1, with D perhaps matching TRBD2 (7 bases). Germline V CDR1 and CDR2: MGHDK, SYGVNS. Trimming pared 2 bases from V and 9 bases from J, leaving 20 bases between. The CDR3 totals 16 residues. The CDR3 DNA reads TGTGCCAGCAGTGAACTGGGGGGGGGCGGGAAAGTTGAGCAGTTCTTC. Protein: CASSELGGGGKVEQFF.

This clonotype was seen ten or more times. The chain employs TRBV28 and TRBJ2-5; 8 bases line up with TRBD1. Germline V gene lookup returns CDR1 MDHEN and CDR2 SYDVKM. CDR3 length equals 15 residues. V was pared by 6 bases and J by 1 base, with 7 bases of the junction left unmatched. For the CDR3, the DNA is TGTGCCAGCAGCCCCGACAGGGGCCCCCAAGAGACCCAGTACTTC. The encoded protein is CASSPDRGPQETQYF.

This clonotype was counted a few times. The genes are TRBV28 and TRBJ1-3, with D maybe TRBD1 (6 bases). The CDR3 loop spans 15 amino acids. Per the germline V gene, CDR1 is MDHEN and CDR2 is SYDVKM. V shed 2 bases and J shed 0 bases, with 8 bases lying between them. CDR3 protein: CASSLRGASGNTIYF. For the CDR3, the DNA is TGTGCCAGCAGTTTAAGGGGGGCCTCTGGAAACACCATATATTTT.

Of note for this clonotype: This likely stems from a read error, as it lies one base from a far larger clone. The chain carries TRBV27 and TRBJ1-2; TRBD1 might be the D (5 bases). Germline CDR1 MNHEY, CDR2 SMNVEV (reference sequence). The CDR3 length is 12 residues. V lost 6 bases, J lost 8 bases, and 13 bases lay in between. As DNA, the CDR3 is TGTGCCAGCAGCCTGCACGGGGGAGGCTACACCTTC. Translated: CASSLHGGGYTF.

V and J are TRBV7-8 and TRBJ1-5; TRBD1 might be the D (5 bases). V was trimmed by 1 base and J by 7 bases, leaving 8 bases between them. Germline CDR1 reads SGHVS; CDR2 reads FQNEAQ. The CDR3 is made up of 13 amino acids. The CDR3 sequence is CASSLGGRQPQHF. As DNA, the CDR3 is TGTGCCAGCAGCTTAGGGGGACGACAGCCCCAGCATTTT.

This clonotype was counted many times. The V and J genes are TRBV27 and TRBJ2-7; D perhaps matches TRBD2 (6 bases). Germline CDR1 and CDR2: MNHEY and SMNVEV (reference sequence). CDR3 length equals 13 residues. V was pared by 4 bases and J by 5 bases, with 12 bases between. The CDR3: CASSYAGLDEQYF. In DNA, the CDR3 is TGTGCCAGCAGTTACGCGGGATTGGACGAGCAGTACTTC.

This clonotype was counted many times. The CDR3 DNA reads TGTGCCAGCAGCGACAGAAACTACGAGCAGTACTTC. As protein: CASSDRNYEQYF. This chain connects TRBV6-1 to TRBJ2-7, with D possibly being TRBD1 (5 bases). CDR1 is MNHNS and CDR2 is SASEGT in the germline V gene. Trimming pared 6 bases from V and 3 bases from J, leaving 9 bases between. This CDR3 comprises 12 residues.

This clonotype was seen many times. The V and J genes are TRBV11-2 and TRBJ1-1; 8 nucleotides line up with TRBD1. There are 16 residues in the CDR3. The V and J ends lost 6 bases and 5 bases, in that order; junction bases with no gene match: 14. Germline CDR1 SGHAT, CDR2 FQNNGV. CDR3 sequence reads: CASSPQGVSRRTEAFF. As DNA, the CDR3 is TGTGCCAGCAGTCCACAGGGGGTCTCCCGTAGGACTGAAGCTTTCTTT. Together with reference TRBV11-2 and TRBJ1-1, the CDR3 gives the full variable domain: EAGVAQSPRYKIIEKRQSVAFWCNPISGHATLYWYQQILGQGPKLLIQFQNNGVVDDSQLPKDRFSAERLKGVDSTLKIQPAKLEDSAVYLCASSPQGVSRRTEAFFGQGTRLTVV.

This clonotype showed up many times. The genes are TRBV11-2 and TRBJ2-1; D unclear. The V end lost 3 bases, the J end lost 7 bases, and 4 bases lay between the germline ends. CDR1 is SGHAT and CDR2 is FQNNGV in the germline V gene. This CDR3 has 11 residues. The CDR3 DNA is TGTGCCAGCAGCTTCAGGAATGAGCAGTTCTTC. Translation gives CASSFRNEQFF.

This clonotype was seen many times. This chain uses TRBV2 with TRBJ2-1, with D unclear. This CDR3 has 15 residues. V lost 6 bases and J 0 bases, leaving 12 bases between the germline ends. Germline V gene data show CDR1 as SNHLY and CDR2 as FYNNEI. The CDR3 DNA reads TGTGCCAGCAGCGGATCCTCGAGCTCCTACAATGAGCAGTTCTTC. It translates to CASSGSSSSYNEQFF. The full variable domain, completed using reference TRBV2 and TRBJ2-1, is EPEVTQTPSHQVTQMGQEVILRCVPISNHLYFYWYRQILGQKVEFLVSFYNNEISEKSEIFDDQFSVERPDGSNFTLKIRSTKLEDSAMYFCASSGSSSSYNEQFFGPGTRLTVL.

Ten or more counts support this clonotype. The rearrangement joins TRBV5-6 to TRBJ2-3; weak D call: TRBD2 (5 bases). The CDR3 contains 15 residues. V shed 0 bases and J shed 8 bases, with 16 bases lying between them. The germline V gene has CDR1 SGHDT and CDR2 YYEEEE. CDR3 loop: CASSLAITSTSTQYF. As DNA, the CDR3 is TGTGCCAGCAGCTTGGCGATAACAAGCACTAGTACGCAGTATTTT.

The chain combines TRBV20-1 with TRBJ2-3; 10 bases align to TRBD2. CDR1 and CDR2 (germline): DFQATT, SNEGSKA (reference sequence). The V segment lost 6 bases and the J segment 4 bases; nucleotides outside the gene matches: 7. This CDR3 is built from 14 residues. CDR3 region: CSAQREGLADTQYF. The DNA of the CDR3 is TGCAGTGCCCAGCGGGAGGGCCTAGCAGATACGCAGTATTTT.

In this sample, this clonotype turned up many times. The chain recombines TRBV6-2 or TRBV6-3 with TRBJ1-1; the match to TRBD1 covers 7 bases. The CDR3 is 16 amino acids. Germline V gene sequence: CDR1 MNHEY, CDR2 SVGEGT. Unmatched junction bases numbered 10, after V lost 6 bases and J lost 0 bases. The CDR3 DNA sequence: TGTGCCAGCAGGAAAAGACAGGGTAGTATGAACACTGAAGCTTTCTTT. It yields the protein CASRKRQGSMNTEAFF.

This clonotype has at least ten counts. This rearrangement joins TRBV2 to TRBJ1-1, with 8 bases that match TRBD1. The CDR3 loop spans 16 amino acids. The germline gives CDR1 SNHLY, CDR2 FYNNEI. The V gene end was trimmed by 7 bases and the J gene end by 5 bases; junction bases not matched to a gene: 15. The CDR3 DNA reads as TGTGCCAGCAAAGCTTCGGACAGGGTATATCAAACTGAAGCTTTCTTT. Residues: CASKASDRVYQTEAFF.

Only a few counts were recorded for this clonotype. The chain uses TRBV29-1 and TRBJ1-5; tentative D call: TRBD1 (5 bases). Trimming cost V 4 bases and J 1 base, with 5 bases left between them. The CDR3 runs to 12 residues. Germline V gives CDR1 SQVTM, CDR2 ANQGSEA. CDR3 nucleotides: TGCAGCGTTGCAGGGAGCAATCAGCCCCAGCATTTT. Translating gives CSVAGSNQPQHF.

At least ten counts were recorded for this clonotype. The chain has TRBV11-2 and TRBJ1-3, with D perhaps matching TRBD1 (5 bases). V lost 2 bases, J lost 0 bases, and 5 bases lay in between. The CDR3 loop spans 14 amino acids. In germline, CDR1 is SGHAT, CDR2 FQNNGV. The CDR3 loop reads CASSLQGSGNTIYF. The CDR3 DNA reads TGTGCCAGCAGCTTACAGGGCTCTGGAAACACCATATATTTT.

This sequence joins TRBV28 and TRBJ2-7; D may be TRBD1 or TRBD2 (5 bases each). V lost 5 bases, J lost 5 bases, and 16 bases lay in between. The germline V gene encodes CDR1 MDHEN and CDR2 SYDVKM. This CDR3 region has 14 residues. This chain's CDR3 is CASSTPDRDDEQYF. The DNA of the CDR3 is TGTGCCAGCAGTACGCCGGATAGGGACGACGAGCAGTACTTC.

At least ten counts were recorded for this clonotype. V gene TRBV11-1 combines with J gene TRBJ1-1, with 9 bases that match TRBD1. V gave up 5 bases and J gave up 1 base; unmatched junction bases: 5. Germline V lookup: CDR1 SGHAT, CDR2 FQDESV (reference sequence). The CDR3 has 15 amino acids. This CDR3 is CASSPSDRGNTEAFF. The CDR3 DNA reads TGTGCCAGCAGCCCCTCGGACAGGGGGAACACTGAAGCTTTCTTT.

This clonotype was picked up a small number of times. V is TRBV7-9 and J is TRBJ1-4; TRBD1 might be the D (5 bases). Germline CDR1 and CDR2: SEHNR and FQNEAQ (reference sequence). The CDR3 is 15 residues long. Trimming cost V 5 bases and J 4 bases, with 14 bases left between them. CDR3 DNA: TGTGCCAGCAGCCCAACGAACAGGAATAATGAAAAACTGTTTTTT. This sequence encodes CASSPTNRNNEKLFF.

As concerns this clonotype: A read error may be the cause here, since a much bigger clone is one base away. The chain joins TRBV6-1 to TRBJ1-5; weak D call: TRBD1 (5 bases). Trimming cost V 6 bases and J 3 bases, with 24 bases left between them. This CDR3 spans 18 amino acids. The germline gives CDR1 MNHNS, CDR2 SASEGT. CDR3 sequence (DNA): TGTGCCAGCAGCCGAAATTCCCCCGGGACGGTGCACAATCAGCCCCAGCATTTT. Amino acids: CASSRNSPGTVHNQPQHF.

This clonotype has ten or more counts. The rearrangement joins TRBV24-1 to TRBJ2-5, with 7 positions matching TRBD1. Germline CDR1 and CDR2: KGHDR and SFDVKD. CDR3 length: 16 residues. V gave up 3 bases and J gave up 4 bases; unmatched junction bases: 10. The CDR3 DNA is TGTGCCACCAGTGATCAAACGACAGGGTTGAGAGAGACCCAGTACTTC. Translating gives CATSDQTTGLRETQYF.

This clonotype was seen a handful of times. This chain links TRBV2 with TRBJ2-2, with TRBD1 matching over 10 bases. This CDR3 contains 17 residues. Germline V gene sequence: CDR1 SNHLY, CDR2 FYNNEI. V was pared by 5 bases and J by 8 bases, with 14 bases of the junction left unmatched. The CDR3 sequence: CASSLSGTGEYRGELFF. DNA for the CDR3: TGTGCCAGCAGTTTGTCCGGGACAGGGGAGTATAGGGGGGAGCTGTTTTTT.